A single sample is the source of the 20 T cell receptor beta chains below, sequenced in a study of blood T cells in healthy people across ages. A sample-barcoded 5' primer and a J-beta primer mix were used in a second PCR of roughly 7 to 12 cycles. TCRdb re-called the 5' RACE reads through MiXCR, storing one row per CDR3 protein. Of hundreds of thousands of distinct CDR3 sequences listed, about 34% are singletons. Input material: blood. The source of these receptors is a woman older than 75 in good health.

This clonotype was counted at least ten times. The chain couples TRBV7-8 to TRBJ2-1, with D uncertain. The CDR3 covers 15 residues. V was clipped by 5 bases and J by 0 bases, with 11 bases between them. Germline V gene sequence: CDR1 SGHVS, CDR2 FQNEAQ. This CDR3 is CASSPSSYSYNEQFF. CDR3 DNA sequence: TGTGCCAGCAGCCCTAGTTCATACTCCTACAATGAGCAGTTCTTC.

This clonotype was seen ten or more times. V is TRBV20-1 and J is TRBJ2-7; 11 nucleotides match TRBD2. From germline, CDR1 is DFQATT and CDR2 SNEGSKA (reference sequence). The length of the CDR3 is 16 residues. V trimming: 0 bases; J trimming: 6 bases; junction bases outside the gene matches: 10. CDR3 in amino acids: CSARERTSGPIREQYF. CDR3 bases: TGCAGTGCTAGAGAGCGGACTAGCGGGCCGATTCGCGAGCAGTACTTC.

This clonotype was seen ten or more times. The chain couples TRBV10-3 to TRBJ2-3; 7 bases agree with TRBD1. Germline V gene sequence: CDR1 ENHRY, CDR2 SYGVKD. The CDR3 has 15 residues. The J segment lost 3 bases and the V segment lost 4 bases, leaving 7 bases of the junction unmatched. The CDR3 is CAISGMGTATDTQYF. In nucleotides, the CDR3 is TGTGCCATCAGTGGGATGGGGACAGCTACAGATACGCAGTATTTT.

On this clonotype: A much more abundant neighbour one base away suggests this may be a read error. The CDR3 region has the DNA TGTGCCTCCGCCGACAGGGCTGGAGCTTTCTTT. Residues: CASADRAGAFF. The chain uses TRBV30 and TRBJ1-1; 7 bases are a match to TRBD1. The CDR3 contains 11 residues. The V gene end was trimmed by 7 bases and the J gene end by 10 bases; junction bases not matched to a gene: 9. Germline-derived CDR1 and CDR2 are GTSNPN and SVGIG (reference sequence).

Comments on this clonotype: This may be a read error: a much more frequent sequence differs by one nucleotide. The V and J genes are TRBV21-1 and TRBJ2-1; no DNA check was done on the table's D call, TRBD1. TRBV21-1 is classified as a pseudogene. CDR3 length: 20 residues. The CDR3 sequence: CASSKPPRPAGQGAKETQFF. The CDR3 nucleotides read TGTGCCAGCAGCAAACCCCCCCGACCCGCAGGACAGGGGGCTAAAGAGACCCAGTTCTTC.

At least ten counts were recorded for this clonotype. The DNA of the CDR3 is TGTGCCAGCAGCCAAGAGCGCGGGGGGCGGAATGAGCAGTTCTTC. Its protein is CASSQERGGRNEQFF. The chain has TRBV4-2 and TRBJ2-1; 8 bases match TRBD2. Germline V CDR1 and CDR2: LGHNA, YNFKEQ. Trimming cost V 0 bases and J 7 bases; bases outside gene matches: 5. The CDR3 is 15 residues long.

This clonotype was counted ten times or more. V and J are TRBV7-2 and TRBJ1-2; 7 bases are a match to TRBD1. Germline V gene lookup returns CDR1 SGHTA and CDR2 FQGNSA. The CDR3 contains 14 residues. V lost 7 bases to trimming and J lost 4 bases; unmatched junction nucleotides: 9. The CDR3 is CASTVTGFPYGYTF. Here the CDR3 DNA reads TGTGCCAGCACCGTGACAGGGTTCCCCTATGGCTACACCTTC.

Notes on this clonotype: Possible read error: a much larger clone is one base away. The V and J genes are TRBV3-1 and TRBJ2-1; D not resolved. The germline CDR1 and CDR2 sequences are LGHDT and YNNKEL (reference sequence). V was clipped by 3 bases and J by 10 bases, with 16 bases between them. The length of the CDR3 is 14 residues. The CDR3 DNA reads TGTGCCAGCAGCCATCGGCTGCATAATGAAGAGCAGTTCTTC. Its translation: CASSHRLHNEEQFF.

This clonotype was observed many times. The chain is built from TRBV4-2 and TRBJ1-2, with D possibly TRBD1 on 6 matching bases. This CDR3 has 15 amino acids. CDR1 LGHNA and CDR2 YNFKEQ come from the germline V gene. Trimming removed 0 bases from V and 7 bases from J, with 15 bases in between. The CDR3 sequence: CASSQDQGSQGGYTF. The CDR3 bases are TGTGCCAGCAGCCAAGATCAGGGGTCCCAGGGTGGCTACACCTTC.

In its sample, this clonotype was seen many times. The chain has TRBV7-9 and TRBJ2-7, with D possibly being TRBD1 (5 bases). Germline CDR1 and CDR2: SEHNR and FQNEAQ (reference sequence). Trimming left V 5 bases short and J 1 base short, with 12 bases between. This CDR3 comprises 14 residues. The CDR3 nucleotides read TGTGCCAGCAGCGGGGCTGGGTTTTCCTACGAGCAGTACTTC. Encoded protein: CASSGAGFSYEQYF. Drawing the rest from reference TRBV7-9 and TRBJ2-7, the complete variable domain is DTGVSQNPRHKITKRGQNVTFRCDPISEHNRLYWYRQTLGQGPEFLTYFQNEAQLEKSRLLSDRFSAERPKGSFSTLEIQRTEQGDSAMYLCASSGAGFSYEQYFGPGTRLTVT.

Worth noting for this clonotype: A much more abundant neighbour one base away suggests this may be a read error. In this CDR3 the conserved last residue, phenylalanine or tryptophan, is missing, so a read error is likely. V gene TRBV20-1 combines with J gene TRBJ2-3, with 10 positions matching TRBD2. Germline loops: CDR1 DFQATT, CDR2 SNEGSKA (reference sequence). The CDR3 extends over 15 amino acids. V trimming: 6 bases; J trimming: 4 bases; junction bases outside the gene matches: 10. CDR3 bases: TGCAGTGCGATTGCCGGGACTAGCGCCTCAGATACGCAGTATGTT. Encoded protein: CSAIAGTSASDTQYV.

The chain employs TRBV7-2 and TRBJ2-5, with D perhaps assigned TRBD1 or TRBD2 (5 bases each). The last part of the DNA fits TRBJ2-7 better; the J call may be wrong. The germline gives CDR1 SGHTA, CDR2 FQGNSA. The CDR3 is made up of 12 amino acids. The CDR3 nucleotides read TGTGCCAGCAGCACCCGGGGCGACGAGCAGTACTTC. Protein product: CASSTRGDEQYF.

The V call is TRBV7-2, the J call TRBJ1-5; no firm D call. The V gene's germline CDR1 is SGHTA and CDR2 FQGNSA. The CDR3 extends over 15 amino acids. V shed 3 bases and J shed 1 base, with 10 bases lying between them. CDR3 region: CASSFAGRSNQPQHF. The CDR3 nucleotides are TGTGCCAGCAGCTTTGCTGGACGGAGCAATCAGCCCCAGCATTTT.

The table lists this clonotype with many counts. The V call is TRBV20-1, the J call TRBJ2-7; D is undetermined. The CDR3 has 12 residues. The V end was cut by 7 bases, the J end by 4 bases, with 14 bases between. Germline V lookup: CDR1 DFQATT, CDR2 SNEGSKA (reference sequence). The CDR3 nucleotides read TGCAGTGTCCTACCCCCGCGGTACGAGCAGTACTTC. This codes for CSVLPPRYEQYF.

This chain links TRBV12-3 or TRBV12-4 with TRBJ1-2; tentative D call: TRBD1 (5 bases). There are 14 residues in the CDR3. V was clipped by 1 base and J by 6 bases, with 12 bases between them. CDR3 nucleotide sequence: TGTGCCAGCAGTTTAGGGGGGTTAAGGAATGGCTACACCTTC. It specifies CASSLGGLRNGYTF.

Remarks on this clonotype: Just one base apart from a much larger clone, this may be a read error. CDR3 loop: CASRGRSTYEQYF. In DNA form, the CDR3 reads TGCGCCAGCAGAGGACGGTCTACCTACGAGCAGTACTTC. This chain uses TRBV10-2 with TRBJ2-7; D unclear. This CDR3 has 13 amino acids. Germline-derived CDR1 and CDR2 are WSHSY and SAAADI. V was clipped by 6 bases and J by 2 bases, with 11 bases between them.

The V call is TRBV20-1, the J call TRBJ2-1; D perhaps matches TRBD2 (7 bases). Trimming left V 6 bases short and J 8 bases short, with 17 bases between. Germline V gene sequence: CDR1 DFQATT, CDR2 SNEGSKA (reference sequence). This CDR3 contains 13 residues. The CDR3 sequence: CSAPGGGGYEQFF. The CDR3 region has the DNA TGCAGTGCGCCGGGGGGCGGGGGTTATGAGCAGTTCTTC.

This clonotype was seen ten or more times. This rearrangement joins TRBV3-1 to TRBJ2-1; 10 nucleotides align to TRBD2. Germline V gene lookup returns CDR1 LGHDT and CDR2 YNNKEL (reference sequence). The CDR3 sequence is 15 residues long. V shed 9 bases and J 0 bases; nucleotides not matched to a gene: 5. CDR3 bases: TGTGCCAGTAGTCCTAGCGGGAGCTCCTACAATGAGCAGTTCTTC. This codes for CASSPSGSSYNEQFF.

In the case of this clonotype: A much bigger clone sits one base away, suggesting this may be a read error. The chain carries TRBV2 and TRBJ2-1, with 7 positions matching TRBD2. Germline V CDR1 and CDR2: SNHLY, FYNNEI. CDR3 size: 12 residues. For the CDR3, the DNA is TGTGCCAGCGGGGGAGGGTTTAGTGAGCGGTTCTTC. Translation gives CASGGGFSERFF.

A few counts support this clonotype. This chain joins TRBV7-2 and TRBJ2-7; the match to TRBD1 covers 10 bases. Unmatched junction bases numbered 11, after V lost 6 bases and J lost 6 bases. The germline CDR1 and CDR2 sequences are SGHTA and FQGNSA. This CDR3 spans 15 amino acids. The CDR3 bases are TGTGCCAGCAGACCCAACCGGGACAGGGGAACCGAGCAGTACTTC. It is translated as CASRPNRDRGTEQYF.